This record concerns one T cell receptor (beta chain) sequence. Antigen unknown. The unexposed donors gave CD4+ T cells in about 2010-2018, prior to COVID-19. The cells were cultured for about ten days before CD4+ T cells were isolated. Unexposed-donor CD4+ T cells were probed with SARS-CoV-2 S/N and four cold-coronavirus spikes, cells permitting. Some 1.9 million PBMCs per well were cultured with 7.5 to 10 IU/ml IL-2. Repertoires were generated with immunoSEQ multiplex PCR, while TCRdb's copy carries only in-frame clones and drops some. Among roughly 23,000 clones listed, around 68% were seen once. Trimming stripped 3 bases from V and 5 bases from J, with 3 bases between. The CDR3 is made up of 12 amino acids. Germline V gene lookup returns CDR1 KGHDR and CDR2 SFDVKD. This record comes from a study of CD4 T cells in relation to SARS-CoV-2 and coronaviruses.

Material for sequencing was CD4+ T cells from PBMCs, cultured in vitro. The chain employs TRBV24-1 and TRBJ2-2; D is unclear. The sequence was collected from a human donor in good health. CDR3 sequence: CATSDGTGELFF. CDR3 in DNA: TGTGCCACCAGTGATGGAACCGGGGAGCTGTTTTTT.